Shown below are 8 T cell receptor beta chains from a single sample sequenced in a study of spatial heterogeneity in lung cancer. From the 5' RACE reads, TCRdb called clonotypes with MiXCR, one entry per CDR3 protein. In the table there are 110,000 or so distinct CDR3 sequences, 10% to 12% of which are singletons. The time point: blood at routine non-recurrence follow-up after resection. Here the sequenced sample was PBMCs, taken at follow-up. Receptors were obtained from a female donor with early-stage non-small cell lung cancer.

This clonotype was detected many times. The chain links TRBV18 to TRBJ1-2; 7 nucleotides match TRBD1. Unmatched junction bases numbered 5, after V lost 3 bases and J lost 4 bases. CDR1 and CDR2 from the germline V gene are KGHSH and LQKENI. The CDR3 spans 14 residues. CDR3 region: CASSPEGAGYGYTF. The CDR3 bases are TGTGCCAGCTCACCGGAGGGGGCGGGCTATGGCTACACCTTC.

The chain joins TRBV7-6 to TRBJ2-3, with 8 bases fitting TRBD2. Germline V gene sequence: CDR1 SGHVS, CDR2 FNYEAQ. The CDR3 loop spans 14 amino acids. After removal of 5 bases from V and 6 bases from J, the junction contained 7 bases not matched to a gene. The CDR3 DNA reads TGTGCCAGCAGCCCCCCCGGGAGGGAGGATACGCAGTATTTT. Amino acid sequence: CASSPPGREDTQYF.

V is TRBV6-4 and J is TRBJ1-1; no clear D gene. From germline, CDR1 is MRHNA and CDR2 SNTAGT. This CDR3 is 15 amino acids long. The ends were cut back, 7 bases at V and 2 bases at J, with 17 bases in the middle. CDR3 nucleotides: TGTGCCAGCACCTTGGGTATAGAGCAAAACACTGAAGCTTTCTTT. It encodes CASTLGIEQNTEAFF.

This clonotype was counted between two and nine times. The J gene is TRBJ2-1, the V gene TRBV24-1, with 8 bases that match TRBD1. Germline lookup yields CDR1 KGHDR and CDR2 SFDVKD. J gave up 5 bases and V 6 bases, and 8 bases lay outside the gene matches. The CDR3 covers 15 residues. The CDR3 region has the DNA TGTGCCACCAGTAGTTTAGGGACAGGCAACAATGAGCAGTTCTTC. As protein: CATSSLGTGNNEQFF.

The V call is TRBV6-1, the J call TRBJ2-2; no definite D call. Germline loops: CDR1 MNHNS, CDR2 SASEGT. The V end was cut by 10 bases, the J end by 3 bases, with 21 bases between. The length of the CDR3 is 16 residues. For the CDR3, the DNA is TGTGCCACCCGAACTTACCGGCACAGAGACACCGGGGAGCTGTTTTTT. It yields the protein CATRTYRHRDTGELFF.

The CDR3 DNA is TGTGCCAGCAGTCCGTCTAGCGGGACGGCACATACGCAGTATTTT. It is translated as CASSPSSGTAHTQYF. The chain is built from TRBV6-5 and TRBJ2-3; 9 nucleotides agree with TRBD2. CDR1 MNHEY and CDR2 SVGAGI come from the germline V gene. V was clipped by 5 bases and J by 7 bases; unmatched bases: 10. The CDR3 runs to 15 residues.

Turning to this clonotype: A much larger clone is a single base away; this may be a read error. CDR3 amino acids: CAISDVQWWKQYF. The CDR3 nucleotides read TGTGCCATCAGTGATGTACAGTGGTGGAAGCAGTACTTC. This chain uses TRBV10-3 with TRBJ2-7; D uncertain. The CDR3 consists of 13 residues. Germline CDR1 is ENHRY and CDR2 is SYGVKD. Trimming pared 3 bases from V and 8 bases from J, leaving 14 bases between.

The genes are TRBV6-6 and TRBJ1-4; unclear D gene. Trimming removed 5 bases from V and 0 bases from J, with 22 bases in between. Germline values: CDR1 MNHNY, CDR2 SVGAGI (reference sequence). There are 19 residues in the CDR3. CDR3 in DNA: TGTGCCAGCAGTCAAAGCCGGGCCCCGCACGGGACAACTAATGAAAAACTGTTTTTT. Protein product: CASSQSRAPHGTTNEKLFF.